This T cell receptor (beta chain) was retrieved from a study of OX40 agonist ivuxolimab in advanced cancers. Sequenced by immunoSEQ multiplex PCR; TCRdb stores in-frame clones only, minus some. The sample holds more than 11,000 clones, approximately 80% seen once. V gave up 4 bases and J gave up 3 bases, with 17 bases separating them. This CDR3 comprises 15 residues. Germline V gene data show CDR1 as SGHDT and CDR2 as YYEEEE. This TCR was recovered from an adult with an advanced solid tumor such as melanoma, head and neck, liver or kidney cancer. The source material was CD4+ or CD8+ T cells sorted from blood, sampled in a trial of the OX40 agonist ivuxolimab. The chain joins TRBV5-6 to TRBJ2-7, with TRBD2 as a possible D gene (6 bases). The CDR3 loop reads CASSQDGGRVYEQYF. The CDR3 region has the DNA TGTGCCAGCAGCCAAGATGGGGGGAGAGTCTACGAGCAGTACTTC.